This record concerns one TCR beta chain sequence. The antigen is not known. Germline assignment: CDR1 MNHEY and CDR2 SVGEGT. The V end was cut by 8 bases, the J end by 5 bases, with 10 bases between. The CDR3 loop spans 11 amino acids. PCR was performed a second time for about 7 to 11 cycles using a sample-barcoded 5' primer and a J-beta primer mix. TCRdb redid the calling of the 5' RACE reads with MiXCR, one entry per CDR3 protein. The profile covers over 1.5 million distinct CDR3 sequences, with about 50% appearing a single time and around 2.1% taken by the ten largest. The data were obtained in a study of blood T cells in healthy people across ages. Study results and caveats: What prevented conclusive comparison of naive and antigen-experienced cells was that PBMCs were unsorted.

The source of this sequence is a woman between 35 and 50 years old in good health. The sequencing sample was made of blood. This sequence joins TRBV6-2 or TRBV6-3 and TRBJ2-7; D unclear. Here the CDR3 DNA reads TGTGCCAGCCGTCAAGGGCACGAGCAGTACTTC. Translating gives CASRQGHEQYF.